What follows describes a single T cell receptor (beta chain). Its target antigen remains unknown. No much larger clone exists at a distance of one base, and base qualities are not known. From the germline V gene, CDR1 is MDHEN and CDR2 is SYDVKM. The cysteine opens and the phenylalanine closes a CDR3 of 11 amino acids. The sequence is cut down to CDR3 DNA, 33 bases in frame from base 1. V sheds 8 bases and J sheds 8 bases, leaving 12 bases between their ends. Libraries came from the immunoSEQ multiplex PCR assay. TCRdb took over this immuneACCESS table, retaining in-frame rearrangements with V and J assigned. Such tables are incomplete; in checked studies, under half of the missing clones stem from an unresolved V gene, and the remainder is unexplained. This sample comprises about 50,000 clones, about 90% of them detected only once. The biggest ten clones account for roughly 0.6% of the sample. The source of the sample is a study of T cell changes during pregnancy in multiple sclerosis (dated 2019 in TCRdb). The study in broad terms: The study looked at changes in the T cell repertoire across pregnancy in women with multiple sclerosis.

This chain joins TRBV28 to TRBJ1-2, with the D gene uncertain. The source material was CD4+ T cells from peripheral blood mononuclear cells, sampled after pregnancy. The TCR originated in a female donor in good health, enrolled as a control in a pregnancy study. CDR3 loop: CASLGSEGYTF. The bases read TGTGCCAGCCTAGGGAGTGAAGGCTACACCTTC.